The 3 T cell receptor beta chains given below trace back to one sample, sequenced in a study of blood T cell repertoires in COVID-19. TCRdb keeps only in-frame clones here, not all; method: immunoSEQ multiplex PCR. The sample lists about 290,000 clones, roughly 86% occurring once. Source material: peripheral blood. The receptors stem from a woman aged 25 to 39 with COVID-19, enrolled during active disease.

The V gene is TRBV28, the J gene TRBJ1-5, with a possible D match to TRBD1 (5 bases). Germline CDR1 reads MDHEN; CDR2 reads SYDVKM. V lost 6 bases, J lost 2 bases, and 14 bases lay in between. This CDR3 contains 15 residues. This CDR3 reads CASRSPGLRNQPQHF. CDR3 nucleotides: TGTGCCAGCAGAAGTCCGGGACTGCGCAATCAGCCCCAGCATTTT.

The V call is TRBV28, the J call TRBJ1-5; 10 bases are a match to TRBD1. Germline V gene data show CDR1 as MDHEN and CDR2 as SYDVKM. The CDR3 has 17 amino acids. The J segment lost 7 bases and the V segment lost 3 bases, leaving 12 bases of the junction unmatched. CDR3 nucleotide sequence: TGTGCCAGCAGTTTCGCCCCTGGACAGGGGGAGTACCAGCCCCAGCATTTT. This encodes CASSFAPGQGEYQPQHF.

This clone showed up just a few times. The chain links TRBV27 to TRBJ2-7; possible D gene TRBD1, 6 bases. The germline V gene encodes CDR1 MNHEY and CDR2 SMNVEV (reference sequence). V was pared by 3 bases and J by 0 bases, with 12 bases between. The CDR3 runs to 15 residues. CDR3 region: CASSFGQGYSYEQYF. The CDR3 DNA follows: TGTGCCAGCAGTTTTGGCCAGGGGTACTCCTACGAGCAGTACTTC.